These 5 T cell receptor beta chains originate from one sample sequenced in a study of OX40 agonist ivuxolimab in advanced cancers. The method was immunoSEQ multiplex PCR; TCRdb's version includes in-frame clones alone and lacks a portion of them. The data contain 65,000 to 85,000 clones, around 85% of them seen just once; the ten biggest clones take up 2% to 2.5%. Here the sequenced sample was CD4+ or CD8+ T cells sorted from blood, taken in a trial of the OX40 agonist ivuxolimab. These receptors all stem from an adult with an advanced solid tumor such as melanoma, head and neck, liver or kidney cancer.

V usage is TRBV5-1 and J usage is TRBJ1-4, with D unclear. This CDR3 contains 17 residues. Trimming removed 0 bases at V and 0 bases at J, with 12 bases between. Per germline, CDR1 SGHRS and CDR2 YFSETQ. The CDR3 bases are TGCGCCAGCAGCTTGGCCGGGCTCCGGACAACTAATGAAAAACTGTTTTTT. It specifies CASSLAGLRTTNEKLFF.

The rearrangement uses TRBV5-8 and TRBJ1-2; D uncertain. There are 10 residues in the CDR3. Germline V gene data show CDR1 as SGHTS and CDR2 as YDEGEE. Trimming pared 8 bases from V and 10 bases from J, leaving 12 bases between. CDR3 region: CAREKRSYTF. The CDR3 DNA reads TGTGCCAGGGAAAAGAGATCCTACACCTTC.

The chain carries TRBV7-9 and TRBJ2-1, with a possible D match to TRBD1 (6 bases). The CDR3 sequence is 17 residues long. The V gene's germline CDR1 is SEHNR and CDR2 FQNEAQ (reference sequence). V gave up 3 bases and J gave up 3 bases, with 18 bases separating them. CDR3 amino acids: CASSFRQVWDNYNEQFF. In DNA, the CDR3 is TGTGCCAGCAGCTTCCGGCAGGTTTGGGACAACTACAATGAGCAGTTCTTC.

The chain has TRBV30 and TRBJ1-2; 8 bases map to TRBD1. The V gene end was trimmed by 0 bases and the J gene end by 7 bases; junction bases not matched to a gene: 4. Germline CDR1 GTSNPN, CDR2 SVGIG (reference sequence). CDR3 length: 13 residues. DNA for the CDR3: TGTGCCTGGAGTGTGGACAGGGCGGGTGGCTACACCTTC. This encodes CAWSVDRAGGYTF.

V gene TRBV5-6 combines with J gene TRBJ2-7; D is possibly TRBD1 (6 bases). The CDR3 is 14 residues long. Trimming left V 2 bases short and J 2 bases short, with 11 bases between. Germline CDR1 is SGHDT and CDR2 is YYEEEE. CDR3 sequence (DNA): TGTGCCAGCAGCTTTTTCAGGGGAGCCTACGAGCAGTACTTC. Translation: CASSFFRGAYEQYF.